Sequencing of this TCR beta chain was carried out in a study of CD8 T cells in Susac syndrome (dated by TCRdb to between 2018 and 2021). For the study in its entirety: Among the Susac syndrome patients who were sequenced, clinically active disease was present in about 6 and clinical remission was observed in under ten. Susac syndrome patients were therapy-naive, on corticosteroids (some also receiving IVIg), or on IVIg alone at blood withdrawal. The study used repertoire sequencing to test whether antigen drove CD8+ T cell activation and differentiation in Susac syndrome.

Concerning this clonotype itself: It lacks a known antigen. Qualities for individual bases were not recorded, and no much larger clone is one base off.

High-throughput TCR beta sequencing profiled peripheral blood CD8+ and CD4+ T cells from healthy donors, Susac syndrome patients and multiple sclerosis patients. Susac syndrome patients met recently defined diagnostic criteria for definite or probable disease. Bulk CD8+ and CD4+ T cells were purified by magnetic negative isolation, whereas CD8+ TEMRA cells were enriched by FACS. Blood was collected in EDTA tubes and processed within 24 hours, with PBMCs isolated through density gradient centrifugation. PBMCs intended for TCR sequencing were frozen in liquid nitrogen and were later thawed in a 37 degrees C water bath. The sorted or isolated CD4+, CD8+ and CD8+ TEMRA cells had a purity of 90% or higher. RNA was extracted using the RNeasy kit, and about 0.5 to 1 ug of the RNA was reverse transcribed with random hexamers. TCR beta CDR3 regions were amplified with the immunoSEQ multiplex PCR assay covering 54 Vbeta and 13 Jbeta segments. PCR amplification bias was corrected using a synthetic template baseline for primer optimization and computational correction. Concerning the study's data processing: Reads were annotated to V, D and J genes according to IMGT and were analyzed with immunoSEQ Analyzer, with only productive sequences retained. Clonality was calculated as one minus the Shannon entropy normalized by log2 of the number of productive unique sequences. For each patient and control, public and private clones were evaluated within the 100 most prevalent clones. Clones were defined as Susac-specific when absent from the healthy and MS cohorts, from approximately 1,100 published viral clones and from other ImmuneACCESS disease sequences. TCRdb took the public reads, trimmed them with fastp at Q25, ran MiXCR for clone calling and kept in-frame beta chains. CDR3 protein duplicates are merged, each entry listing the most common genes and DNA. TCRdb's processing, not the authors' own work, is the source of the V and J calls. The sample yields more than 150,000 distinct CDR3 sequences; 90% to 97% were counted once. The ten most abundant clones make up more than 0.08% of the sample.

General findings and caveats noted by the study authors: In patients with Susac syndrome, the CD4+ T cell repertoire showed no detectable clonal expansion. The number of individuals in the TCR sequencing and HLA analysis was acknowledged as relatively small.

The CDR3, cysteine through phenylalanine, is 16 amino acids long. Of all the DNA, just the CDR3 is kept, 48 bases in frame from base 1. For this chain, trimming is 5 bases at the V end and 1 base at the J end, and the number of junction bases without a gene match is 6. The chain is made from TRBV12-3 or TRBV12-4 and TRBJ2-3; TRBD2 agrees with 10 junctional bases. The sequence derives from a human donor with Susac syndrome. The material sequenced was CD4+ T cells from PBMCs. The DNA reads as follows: TGTGCCAGCAGTCCCACCGGGACTAGCGGCACAGATACGCAGTATTTT. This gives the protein CASSPTGTSGTDTQYF.